This T cell receptor (beta chain) was captured by sequencing in a study of T cell repertoires in cytomegalovirus infection (dated by TCRdb to 2018 to 2020). Broadly, across the study: Donor HLA type was relevant to the analysis, as public TCR beta signatures indicated carriage of CMV infection together with the matching HLA type.

The paper's findings and limits, for the study overall: Cumulative frequency of public TCR beta family members discriminated carriers of CMV infection plus the relevant HLA type in this cohort and an independent approximately 350-donor cohort. The ex vivo response was dominated by HLA-C-restricted CMV-specific TCR beta clonotypes, which also provided the single most frequent clonotype in two of eight donors.

Sequenced using an Illumina HiSeq 1500. TCRdb cleaned the public reads at Q25 with fastp, built clones with MiXCR and kept in-frame beta chains. Rows are unified per CDR3 protein, each entry keeping the most common DNA and genes. The sample contains over 250,000 distinct CDR3 sequences, about 23% of them found a single time. The biggest ten clones account for roughly 13% of the sample. The CDR3 covers 13 residues, taking in both the cysteine and the phenylalanine. Just the 39-base CDR3 DNA is kept, in frame starting at base 1. V is cut by 5 bases and J by 0 bases, and the space between the germline ends is 7 bases. CDR1 and CDR2, per the germline V gene, are SGHTA and FQGNSA. This clonotype was counted many times. Its antigen has not been determined. No much larger clone exists at a distance of one base, and base qualities are not known.

The material sequenced was PBMCs. The sequence derives from a human donor in good health (CMV status not recorded). Some clones in this sample may be carry-over from other donors' samples. The chain is encoded by TRBV7-2 joined to TRBJ2-5; the D gene cannot be resolved reliably. For the CDR3, the sequence is CASSPRNQETQYF. The sequenced DNA is TGTGCCAGCAGCCCTCGGAACCAAGAGACCCAGTACTTC. With the portions outside the CDR3 filled from the reference TRBV7-2 and TRBJ2-5 genes, the complete variable region becomes GAGVSQSPSNKVTEKGKDVELRCDPISGHTALYWYRQSLGQGLEFLIYFQGNSAPDKSGLPSDRFSAERTGGSVSTLTIQRTQQEDSAVYLCASSPRNQETQYFGPGTRLLVL.